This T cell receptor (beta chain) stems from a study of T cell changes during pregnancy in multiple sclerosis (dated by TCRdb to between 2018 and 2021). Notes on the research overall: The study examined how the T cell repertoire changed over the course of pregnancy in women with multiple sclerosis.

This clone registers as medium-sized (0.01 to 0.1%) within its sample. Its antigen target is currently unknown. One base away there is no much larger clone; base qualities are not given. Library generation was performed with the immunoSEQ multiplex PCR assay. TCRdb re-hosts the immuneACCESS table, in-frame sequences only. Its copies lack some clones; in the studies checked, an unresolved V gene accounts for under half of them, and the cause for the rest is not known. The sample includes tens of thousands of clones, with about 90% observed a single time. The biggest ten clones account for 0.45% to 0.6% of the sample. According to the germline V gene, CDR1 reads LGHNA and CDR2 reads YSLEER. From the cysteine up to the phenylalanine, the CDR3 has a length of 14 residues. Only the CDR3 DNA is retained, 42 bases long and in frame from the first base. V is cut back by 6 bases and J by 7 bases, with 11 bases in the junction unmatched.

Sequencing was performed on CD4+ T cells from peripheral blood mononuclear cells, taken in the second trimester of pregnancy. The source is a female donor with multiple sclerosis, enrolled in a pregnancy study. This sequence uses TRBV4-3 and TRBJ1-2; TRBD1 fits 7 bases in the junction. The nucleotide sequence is TGCGCCAGCAGTCCCACGACAGGGATGGCTGGCTACACCTTC. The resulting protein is CASSPTTGMAGYTF.